These 6 T cell receptor beta chains were sequenced from one sample in a study of T cell responses to AZD1222 COVID-19 vaccine. TCRdb's copy holds only in-frame clones and misses some; the assay was immunoSEQ multiplex PCR. The repertoire holds 84,000 or so clones, approximately 91% seen once, with approximately 4.7% in the top ten. Sequenced here: peripheral blood, sampled on day 0 of MenACWY control vaccination. These receptors all come from an adult in good health.

The rearrangement joins TRBV10-3 to TRBJ2-3, with 9 bases fitting TRBD2. The trim removed 7 bases at V and 0 bases at J, leaving 5 bases unmatched. Per germline, CDR1 ENHRY and CDR2 SYGVKD. This CDR3 is 15 amino acids long. The CDR3 is CAITSGGLSTDTQYF. As DNA, the CDR3 is TGTGCCATCACAAGCGGGGGGCTAAGCACAGATACGCAGTATTTT.

The chain combines TRBV6-1 with TRBJ2-7; D gene unclear. This CDR3 is 12 amino acids long. Germline loops: CDR1 MNHNS, CDR2 SASEGT. Trimming cost V 1 base and J 2 bases, with 3 bases left between them. The CDR3 spells CASSEGTYEQYF. CDR3 nucleotides: TGTGCCAGCAGTGAAGGGACCTACGAGCAGTACTTC.

The V call is TRBV2, the J call TRBJ2-7; TRBD2 agrees at 9 bases. V was clipped by 11 bases and J by 3 bases; unmatched bases: 8. CDR1 is SNHLY and CDR2 is FYNNEI in the germline V gene. CDR3 length: 13 residues. The CDR3 sequence: CAGGLAKFYEQYF. The CDR3 coding sequence is TGTGCCGGAGGACTAGCGAAATTCTACGAGCAGTACTTC.

This chain links TRBV3-1 (or the pseudogene TRBV3-2) with TRBJ1-1; a weak D match, TRBD1 (5 bases). The V end lost 4 bases, the J end lost 1 base, and 13 bases lay between the germline ends. This CDR3 has 15 amino acids. Germline V gives CDR1 LGHDT, CDR2 YNNKEL (reference sequence). The chain's CDR3 is CASSPGGNRNTEAFF. The CDR3 DNA sequence: TGTGCCAGCAGCCCCGGGGGAAACCGGAACACTGAAGCTTTCTTT.

The V gene is TRBV6-6, the J gene TRBJ1-1; no clear D gene. There are 13 residues in the CDR3. Trimming left V 6 bases short and J 1 base short, with 9 bases between. Germline V lookup: CDR1 MNHNY, CDR2 SVGAGI (reference sequence). CDR3 sequence reads: CASRLSGNTEAFF. CDR3 DNA: TGTGCCAGCAGATTGTCGGGGAACACTGAAGCTTTCTTT.

The genes are TRBV6-5 and TRBJ1-6, with 7 bases that match TRBD1. J lost 10 bases, V lost 0 bases, and 9 bases had no gene match. Per germline, CDR1 MNHEY and CDR2 SVGAGI. The CDR3 totals 16 residues. The CDR3 DNA reads TGTGCCAGCAGTTACTCGATCGGACAGGAGGGCTCACCCCTCCACTTT. This sequence encodes CASSYSIGQEGSPLHF.